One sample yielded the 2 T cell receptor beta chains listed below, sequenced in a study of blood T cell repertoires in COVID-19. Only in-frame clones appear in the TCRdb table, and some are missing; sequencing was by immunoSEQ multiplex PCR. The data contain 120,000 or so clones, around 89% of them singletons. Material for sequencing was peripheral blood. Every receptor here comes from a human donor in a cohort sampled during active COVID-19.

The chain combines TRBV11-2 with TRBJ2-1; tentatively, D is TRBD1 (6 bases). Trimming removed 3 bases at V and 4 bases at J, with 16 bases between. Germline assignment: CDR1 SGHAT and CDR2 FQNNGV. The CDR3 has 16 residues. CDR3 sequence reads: CASSFVSSGAYNEQFF. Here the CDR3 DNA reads TGTGCCAGCAGCTTTGTATCGTCAGGGGCATACAATGAGCAGTTCTTC.

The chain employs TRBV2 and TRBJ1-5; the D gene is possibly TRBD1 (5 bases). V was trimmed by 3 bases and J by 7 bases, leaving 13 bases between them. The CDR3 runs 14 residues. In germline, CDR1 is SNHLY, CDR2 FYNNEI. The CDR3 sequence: CASSDLGGGQPQHF. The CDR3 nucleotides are TGTGCCAGCAGTGACCTGGGGGGGGGACAGCCCCAGCATTTT.